Following are 20 T cell receptor beta chains from one sample sequenced in a study of T-cell reconstitution after alpha-beta-depleted transplantation in children. Preparation of the TCRbeta library involved a method that used unique molecular identifiers. TCRdb processed the PCR reads anew with MiXCR; each CDR3 protein has one entry. The sample lists some 240,000 distinct CDR3 sequences, over 9.5% occurring once. The sequenced sample was PBMCs from the stem cell graft donor, obtained from the stem cell graft. These receptors were collected from a human donor who donated a stem cell graft to a child with SCID.

This clonotype was detected ten times or more. The chain carries TRBV5-1 and TRBJ2-5; D not resolved. The CDR3 is 13 amino acids. Germline V gene sequence: CDR1 SGHRS, CDR2 YFSETQ. Trimming removed 0 bases from V and 5 bases from J, with 8 bases in between. CDR3 region: CASSLAPRETQYF. CDR3 DNA sequence: TGCGCCAGCAGCTTGGCTCCGCGGGAGACCCAGTACTTC.

This clonotype was seen repeatedly, ten times or more. The J gene is TRBJ2-2, the V gene TRBV27; 7 bases map to TRBD2. The CDR3 covers 13 residues. Trimming took 3 bases from V and 6 from J; bases not matched to a gene: 1. Germline CDR1 MNHEY, CDR2 SMNVEV (reference sequence). CDR3 bases: TGTGCCAGCAGTTTGGGGGGGGCCGGGGAGCTGTTTTTT. Protein: CASSLGGAGELFF.

This clonotype has ten or more counts. The chain links TRBV5-1 to TRBJ1-4, with D tentatively TRBD1 (5 bases). Trimming shortened V by 4 bases and J by 5 bases, and 21 bases separated the two germline ends. This CDR3 is built from 17 residues. From germline, CDR1 is SGHRS and CDR2 YFSETQ. The CDR3 coding sequence is TGCGCCAGCAGCCCGGCCCAAAACAGGCTTTTGAATGAAAAACTGTTTTTT. Residues: CASSPAQNRLLNEKLFF.

This clonotype was seen at least ten times. The V call is TRBV5-1, the J call TRBJ2-1; D is uncertain. The V and J ends lost 0 bases and 0 bases respectively, with 10 bases between them. CDR1 is SGHRS, CDR2 YFSETQ, per germline. The CDR3 is made up of 16 amino acids. CDR3 sequence reads: CASSLEPLSSYNEQFF. CDR3 nucleotides: TGCGCCAGCAGCTTGGAGCCATTGAGCTCCTACAATGAGCAGTTCTTC. The entire variable domain, with the rest obtained from reference TRBV5-1 and TRBJ2-1, is as follows: KAGVTQTPRYLIKTRGQQVTLSCSPISGHRSVSWYQQTPGQGLQFLFEYFSETQRNKGNFPGRFSGRQFSNSRSEMNVSTLELGDSALYLCASSLEPLSSYNEQFFGPGTRLTVL.

J is TRBJ2-2 and V is TRBV7-6; D is tentatively TRBD1 or TRBD2 (5 bases each). Trimming pared 1 base from V and 0 bases from J, leaving 12 bases between. Germline CDR1 reads SGHVS; CDR2 reads FNYEAQ. There are 17 residues in the CDR3. DNA of the CDR3: TGTGCCAGCAGCTTAGTTTCTGGGGACCCGAACACCGGGGAGCTGTTTTTT. Its translation: CASSLVSGDPNTGELFF.

Ten or more counts support this clonotype. V and J are TRBV2 and TRBJ2-7; D unresolved. The germline CDR1 and CDR2 sequences are SNHLY and FYNNEI. The CDR3 is 11 amino acids. The V and J ends lost 6 bases and 6 bases respectively, with 9 bases between them. The CDR3 reads CASRLSSEQYF. The CDR3 DNA reads as TGTGCCAGCAGGTTGTCGAGCGAGCAGTACTTC.

There are many counts of this clonotype. V and J are TRBV7-2 and TRBJ1-1; tentative D call: TRBD1 (6 bases). V shed 1 base and J shed 11 bases, with 14 bases lying between them. The CDR3 is 13 amino acids. CDR1 and CDR2 (germline): SGHTA, FQGNSA. This CDR3 reads CASSLDRDHPAFF. CDR3 DNA: TGTGCCAGCAGCTTAGACAGGGACCACCCGGCTTTCTTT.

The sample holds many counts of this clonotype. The rearrangement uses TRBV5-1 and TRBJ2-1; a weak D match, TRBD2 (5 bases). CDR3 length: 14 amino acids. Germline CDR1 reads SGHRS; CDR2 reads YFSETQ. The V and J ends lost 2 bases and 4 bases respectively, with 10 bases between them. DNA of the CDR3: TGCGCCAGCAGCTTAATCGGGGAGTACAATGAGCAGTTCTTC. It encodes CASSLIGEYNEQFF.

This clonotype was recorded at least ten times. This chain joins TRBV20-1 and TRBJ2-5; 7 nucleotides line up with TRBD1. Germline trimming cut 6 bases from V and 5 bases from J; bases unmatched to any gene: 9. CDR1 and CDR2 (germline): DFQATT, SNEGSKA (reference sequence). This CDR3 contains 13 residues. CDR3 region: CSAQTGIWETQYF. As DNA, the CDR3 is TGCAGTGCGCAGACAGGGATATGGGAGACCCAGTACTTC.

This clonotype was found many times. This chain links TRBV4-2 with TRBJ1-4, with D unresolved. V was clipped by 0 bases and J by 2 bases, with 10 bases between them. The CDR3 extends over 16 amino acids. The germline CDR1 and CDR2 sequences are LGHNA and YNFKEQ. This chain's CDR3 is CASSQDRGDTNEKLFF. The DNA of the CDR3 is TGTGCCAGCAGCCAAGACCGAGGAGATACTAATGAAAAACTGTTTTTT.

This clonotype was counted ten times or more. The chain employs TRBV12-3 or TRBV12-4 and TRBJ1-5, with no clear D. Trimming took off 5 bases at V and 3 bases at J, with 14 bases between the two ends. This CDR3 region has 15 residues. In nucleotides, the CDR3 is TGTGCCAGCAGTCAATCGGCTGAATTCAATCAGCCCCAGCATTTT. As protein: CASSQSAEFNQPQHF.

As regards this clonotype: This may arise from a read error, as a much more abundant clone is one base away. This chain links TRBV5-1 with TRBJ2-2, with 7 positions matching TRBD1. The CDR3 is made up of 14 amino acids. From germline, CDR1 is SGHRS and CDR2 YFSETQ. The CDR3 nucleotides read TGCGCCAGCAGCGGGGGACAGAACACCGAGGAGCTGTTTTTT. Amino acid sequence: CASSGGQNTEELFF.

This clonotype was found many times. The V call is TRBV4-1, the J call TRBJ1-3; D is unclear. Germline CDR1 MGHRA, CDR2 YSYEKL. Trimming shortened V by 1 base and J by 0 bases, and 13 bases separated the two germline ends. The CDR3 has 17 residues. CDR3 coding DNA: TGCGCCAGCAGCCAAGCTCTTTCCTGGAGCTCTGGAAACACCATATATTTT. This encodes CASSQALSWSSGNTIYF.

This clonotype was seen at least ten times. This chain uses TRBV20-1 with TRBJ2-1; 12 bases align to TRBD2. The V segment lost 0 bases and the J segment 9 bases; nucleotides outside the gene matches: 6. CDR3 length equals 15 residues. The germline gives CDR1 DFQATT, CDR2 SNEGSKA (reference sequence). CDR3: CSARDLAGGPGEQFF. DNA of the CDR3: TGCAGTGCTAGAGATCTAGCGGGGGGGCCAGGTGAGCAGTTCTTC.

This clonotype has at least ten counts. This rearrangement joins TRBV11-2 to TRBJ2-7, with 8 bases matching TRBD1. Trimming took 4 bases from V and 4 from J; bases not matched to a gene: 6. The CDR3 consists of 14 residues. Germline V gene lookup returns CDR1 SGHAT and CDR2 FQNNGV. The CDR3 loop reads CASSSNRGKYEQYF. CDR3 coding DNA: TGTGCCAGCAGCTCTAACAGGGGGAAGTACGAGCAGTACTTC.

This clonotype occurred many times. V is TRBV7-2 and J is TRBJ1-4; 8 positions agree with TRBD1. The CDR3 sequence is 15 residues long. Germline CDR1 reads SGHTA; CDR2 reads FQGNSA. V shed 5 bases and J 6 bases; nucleotides not matched to a gene: 8. CDR3 amino acids: CASSRGQGKDEKLFF. CDR3 DNA sequence: TGTGCCAGCAGCCGAGGACAGGGTAAAGATGAAAAACTGTTTTTT.

This clonotype was counted ten times or more. The rearrangement joins TRBV10-3 to TRBJ1-1; D gene uncertain. V was clipped by 11 bases and J by 0 bases, with 13 bases between them. The CDR3 contains 13 residues. The germline V gene encodes CDR1 ENHRY and CDR2 SYGVKD. CDR3 protein: CAVHSQLNTEAFF. In DNA, the CDR3 is TGTGCCGTCCACAGCCAGCTGAACACTGAAGCTTTCTTT.

This clonotype was recorded at least ten times. CDR3 region: CSARDGGPNPGELFF. CDR3 bases: TGCAGTGCTAGAGATGGGGGACCAAACCCCGGGGAGCTGTTTTTT. The J gene is TRBJ2-2, the V gene TRBV20-1; perhaps D is TRBD1 or TRBD2 (5 bases each). The CDR3 is 15 residues long. V was shortened by 0 bases and J by 6 bases, with 14 bases between the two germline ends. The germline V gene has CDR1 DFQATT and CDR2 SNEGSKA (reference sequence).

This clonotype was seen at least ten times. This sequence joins TRBV6-1 and TRBJ2-7, with no clear D. This CDR3 has 13 residues. Trimming pared 7 bases from V and 3 bases from J, leaving 13 bases between. The germline V gene encodes CDR1 MNHNS and CDR2 SASEGT. The CDR3 loop reads CASKGYVGYEQYF. The CDR3 region has the DNA TGTGCCAGCAAGGGCTATGTGGGCTACGAGCAGTACTTC.

The chain employs TRBV7-9 and TRBJ2-2; 8 nucleotides match TRBD2. Germline lookup yields CDR1 SEHNR and CDR2 FQNEAQ (reference sequence). The V gene end was trimmed by 5 bases and the J gene end by 4 bases; junction bases not matched to a gene: 12. The CDR3 has 17 amino acids. In DNA form, the CDR3 reads TGTGCCAGCAGCCCGCTTAGCGGGAAAAGTCGCACCGGGGAGCTGTTTTTT. It yields the protein CASSPLSGKSRTGELFF.